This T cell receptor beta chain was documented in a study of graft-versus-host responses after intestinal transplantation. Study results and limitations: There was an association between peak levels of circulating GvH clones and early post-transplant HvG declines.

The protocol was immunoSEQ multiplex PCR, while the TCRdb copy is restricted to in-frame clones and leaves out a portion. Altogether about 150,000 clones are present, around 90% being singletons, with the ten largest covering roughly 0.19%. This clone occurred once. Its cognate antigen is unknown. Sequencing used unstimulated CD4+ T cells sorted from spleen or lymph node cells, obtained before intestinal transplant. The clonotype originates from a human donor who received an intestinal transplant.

CDR3 sequence reads: CASSLRAVSSYNEQFF. CDR3 DNA sequence: TGTGCCAGCAGTTTAAGAGCGGTAAGCTCCTACAATGAGCAGTTCTTC. The chain couples TRBV27 to TRBJ2-1; a possible D gene is TRBD2 (5 bases). This CDR3 is 16 amino acids long. V shed 2 bases and J shed 0 bases, with 11 bases lying between them. CDR1 and CDR2 from the germline V gene are MNHEY and SMNVEV (reference sequence).